Listed below are T cell receptor beta chains from one sample, sequenced in a study of radiotherapy plus CTLA-4 blockade in lung cancer. Repertoires were generated with immunoSEQ multiplex PCR, while TCRdb's copy carries only in-frame clones and drops some. The sample yields 34,000 or so clones, roughly 70% seen once. The sample was peripheral blood, taken from a patient treated with radiotherapy plus ipilimumab. The receptors were gathered from a human donor with non-small cell lung cancer that progressed on radiotherapy plus ipilimumab. CDR3s include the opening cysteine and the closing phenylalanine or tryptophan. A D gene is named only where the DNA matches it firmly. Clone size is stated in some rows and not others, as once, few, many or a class when expanded.

v_gene	len	abundance	j_gene	d_gene	CDR3nt	CDR3aa
TRBV4-3	14	.	TRBJ2-7	TRBD1	TGCGCCAGCAGCCAAGTGACAGGGAGCCACGAGCAGTACTTC	CASSQVTGSHEQYF
TRBV30	18	few	TRBJ1-6	.	TGTGCCTGGAGTGTGCACAGTTGGGGGACCTCCTATAATTCACCCCTCCACTTT	CAWSVHSWGTSYNSPLHF
TRBV10-3	13	few	TRBJ2-7	TRBD1	TGTGCCATCAGTGGGGACAGAATGATCGAGCAGTACTTC	CAISGDRMIEQYF
TRBV4-1	17	.	TRBJ2-1	TRBD2	TGCGCCAGCAGCCCAGGCAGGACTAGCGGGACGGTCAATGAGCAGTTCTTC	CASSPGRTSGTVNEQFF
TRBV10-2	13	.	TRBJ2-5	.	TGCGCCAGCAGGATTGGGAGAGCAGAGACCCAGTACTTC	CASRIGRAETQYF
TRBV5-1	15	.	TRBJ1-4	.	TGCGCCAGCAGCCCGGGGTCTGCAACTAATGAAAAACTGTTTTTT	CASSPGSATNEKLFF
TRBV11-3	16	.	TRBJ2-1	TRBD2	TGTGCCAGCAGCTCCACCAGACTAGCGTCCTACAATGAGCAGTTCTTC	CASSSTRLASYNEQFF
TRBV6-5	13	.	TRBJ1-5	.	TGTGCCAGCATCGTTACAGCAAATCAGCCCCAGCATTTT	CASIVTANQPQHF
TRBV6-1	13	.	TRBJ2-3	TRBD2	TGTGCCAGCACCGGACTAGCGCGGGATACGCAGTATTTT	CASTGLARDTQYF
TRBV11-2	15	.	TRBJ2-3	.	TGTGCCAGCAGCCCGGCCGACAGAAGCACAGATACGCAGTATTTT	CASSPADRSTDTQYF
TRBV12-5	14	.	TRBJ2-3	.	TGTGCTAGTGGTTCCACCCAAGTCACAGATACGCAGTATTTT	CASGSTQVTDTQYF
TRBV4-1	16	.	TRBJ1-5	TRBD1	TGCGCCAGCAGCCAAAAGGGACAGGGAGTAAATCAGCCCCAGCATTTT	CASSQKGQGVNQPQHF
TRBV7-9	16	.	TRBJ2-1	.	TGTGCCAGCAGCTTAGCCCAGGGGTCCACCTACAATGAGCAGTTCTTC	CASSLAQGSTYNEQFF
TRBV4-2	13	.	TRBJ1-4	.	TGTGCCAGCAGCCAAGATGTAGGGGAAAAACTGTTTTTT	CASSQDVGEKLFF
TRBV28	12	.	TRBJ1-1	.	TGTGCCAGCAGCCCAGAGTCTTCTGAAGCTTTCTTT	CASSPESSEAFF
TRBV4-3	15	.	TRBJ2-1	TRBD2	TGCGCCAGCAGCCCGACTAGCGGGGGCGGCGATGAGCAGTTCTTC	CASSPTSGGGDEQFF
TRBV28	17	.	TRBJ2-3	TRBD2	TGTGCCAGCAGTTTGCTAGCGGGGGAGATTAGCACAGATACGCAGTATTTT	CASSLLAGEISTDTQYF
TRBV5-8	16	.	TRBJ2-1	TRBD2	TGTGCCAGCAGCCCTCCACTAGCGGCAGGGAGGGATGAGCAGTTCTTC	CASSPPLAAGRDEQFF
TRBV5-8	16	few	TRBJ2-5	TRBD1	TGTGCCAGCAGCTTGGGGACAGGGGGCCTCAGGGAGACCCAGTACTTC	CASSLGTGGLRETQYF
TRBV28	15	few	TRBJ2-2	TRBD1	TGTGCCAGCAGTTCCAACGACAGGGCGGTCGGGGAGCTGTTTTTT	CASSSNDRAVGELFF
TRBV9	16	.	TRBJ1-2	TRBD1	TGTGCCAGCAGCGTTCAAGGGGGACAGGGTATTTATGGCTACACCTTC	CASSVQGGQGIYGYTF
TRBV4-3	17	.	TRBJ2-3	.	TGCGCCAGCAGCCAAGATCCTCGGGGGCCGATTGGGGATACGCAGTATTTT	CASSQDPRGPIGDTQYF
TRBV6-6	13	.	TRBJ2-1	.	TGTGCCAGCAGGCGCGGGTCGGTCTTTGAGCAGTTCTTC	CASRRGSVFEQFF
TRBV19	16	.	TRBJ1-5	.	TGTGCCAGTACCCCAACAGGCCCGTATAGCAATCAGCCCCAGCATTTT	CASTPTGPYSNQPQHF
TRBV10-3	17	.	TRBJ1-4	.	TGTGCCATCAGTGAGTTCTCCCCGTCGACAACTAATGAAAAACTGTTTTTT	CAISEFSPSTTNEKLFF